The 10 T cell receptor beta chains in this list originate from one sample, sequenced in a study of T cell responses to AZD1222 COVID-19 vaccine. Assay used: immunoSEQ multiplex PCR; TCRdb lists only in-frame clones, some missing. The table has approximately 120,000 clones, about 85% seen once. The sequences come from peripheral blood, collected on day 0 of AZD1222 vaccination. These receptors came from an adult in good health.

The J gene is TRBJ1-1, the V gene TRBV5-5; D is unclear. The germline V and J ends were trimmed by 0 bases and 5 bases, with 14 bases remaining between them. The CDR3 is 15 amino acids. Germline CDR1 is SGHKS and CDR2 is YYEKEE (reference sequence). Written as DNA, the CDR3 is TGTGCCAGCAGCTTGGTGGCGGCGGGGAGGACTGAAGCTTTCTTT. Translation gives CASSLVAAGRTEAFF.

The chain combines TRBV27 with TRBJ1-5; the D gene is possibly TRBD1 (5 bases). The CDR3 is made up of 14 amino acids. In germline, CDR1 is MNHEY, CDR2 SMNVEV (reference sequence). Trimming left V 3 bases short and J 7 bases short, with 13 bases between. The CDR3 sequence: CASSLIQGRQPQHF. The CDR3 bases are TGTGCCAGCAGTTTGATCCAGGGACGACAGCCCCAGCATTTT.

This clone was observed a few times. V and J are TRBV4-2 and TRBJ1-1, with TRBD1 as a possible D gene (5 bases). Trimming took 0 bases from V and 4 from J, leaving 12 bases between them. Germline V gene sequence: CDR1 LGHNA, CDR2 YNFKEQ. This CDR3 spans 15 amino acids. The CDR3 loop reads CASSQDGRGVTEAFF. The CDR3 DNA sequence: TGTGCCAGCAGCCAAGATGGGAGGGGTGTCACTGAAGCTTTCTTT.

The V and J genes are TRBV5-5 and TRBJ2-1; D gene uncertain. The V gene's germline CDR1 is SGHKS and CDR2 YYEKEE (reference sequence). Between the trimmed V and J ends, which lost 2 bases and 9 bases, there was a span of 21 bases. The CDR3 loop spans 16 amino acids. This chain's CDR3 is CASSLEAGPLTGEQFF. CDR3 bases: TGTGCCAGCAGCTTAGAGGCTGGACCCCTGACGGGTGAGCAGTTCTTC.

The chain uses TRBV4-1 and TRBJ2-7, with a tentative D call TRBD1 (5 bases). The germline V gene has CDR1 MGHRA and CDR2 YSYEKL. The CDR3 loop spans 13 amino acids. Trimming took off 4 bases at V and 0 bases at J, with 7 bases between the two ends. CDR3 nucleotide sequence: TGCGCCAGCAGCCGGGGCAGCTCCTACGAGCAGTACTTC. Translation: CASSRGSSYEQYF.

The rearrangement links TRBV20-1 to TRBJ1-5; no firm D call. The CDR3 runs 11 residues. V lost 7 bases and J lost 6, with 10 bases in between. In germline, CDR1 is DFQATT, CDR2 SNEGSKA (reference sequence). The CDR3 region has the DNA TGCAGTGGGGCATGGGGTCAGCCCCAGCATTTT. Its translation: CSGAWGQPQHF.

The CDR3 spells CASNLGGTGSYEQYF. DNA of the CDR3: TGTGCCAGCAACTTAGGGGGGACCGGCTCCTACGAGCAGTACTTC. This rearrangement joins TRBV9 to TRBJ2-7; the D gene could be TRBD1 or TRBD2 (6 bases each). Germline CDR1 is SGDLS and CDR2 is YYNGEE. V was pared by 6 bases and J by 0 bases, with 16 bases between. The CDR3 has 15 amino acids.

The chain uses TRBV3-1 (or the pseudogene TRBV3-2) and TRBJ2-2, with 7 nucleotides matching TRBD1. Germline V gene sequence: CDR1 LGHDT, CDR2 YNNKEL (reference sequence). The CDR3 runs to 16 residues. After removal of 2 bases from V and 5 bases from J, the junction contained 8 bases not matched to a gene. For the CDR3, the DNA is TGTGCCAGCAGCCAACGTTCCACCAGGGGGACCGGGGAGCTGTTTTTT. Protein product: CASSQRSTRGTGELFF.

The rearrangement joins TRBV10-1 to TRBJ1-1, with D unresolved. This CDR3 region has 18 residues. V was pared by 0 bases and J by 0 bases, with 17 bases between. Germline values: CDR1 WNHNN, CDR2 SYGVQD (reference sequence). CDR3 DNA sequence: TGCGCCAGCAGTGAGTCGAGAGGTCGCCTCGTTATGAACACTGAAGCTTTCTTT. This sequence encodes CASSESRGRLVMNTEAFF.

The sample holds a few counts of this clone. The gene calls are TRBV28 and TRBJ1-5; the D is unclear. V was cut by 4 bases and J by 2 bases, with 12 bases left in between. Germline V lookup: CDR1 MDHEN, CDR2 SYDVKM. This CDR3 has 15 residues. CDR3 residues: CASSSTSRRNQPQHF. The CDR3 region has the DNA TGTGCCAGCAGTTCGACCTCCCGGCGCAATCAGCCCCAGCATTTT. The full variable domain, completed using reference TRBV28 and TRBJ1-5, is DVKVTQSSRYLVKRTGEKVFLECVQDMDHENMFWYRQDPGLGLRLIYFSYDVKMKEKGDIPEGYSVSREKKERFSLILESASTNQTSMYLCASSSTSRRNQPQHFGDGTRLSIL.